The sequence of this T cell receptor (beta chain) was determined in a study of T cells in localized non-small cell lung cancer. This CDR3 is built from 15 residues. The V gene's germline CDR1 is MNHEY and CDR2 SMNVEV (reference sequence). V gave up 8 bases and J gave up 3 bases, with 18 bases separating them. General study results and limits: Higher blood T cell density tracked longer overall survival. Median approximately 61 top-100 tumor clones were shared with paired adjacent lung. Tumor trailed uninvolved adjacent lung in T cell clonality, which peaked there.

This clone was detected only once. The antigen is not known. Method: immunoSEQ multiplex PCR; TCRdb's copy keeps in-frame clones and lacks some. Of 25,000 to 30,000 clones in the sample, about nine tenths were seen once. The clonotype comes from a male donor older than 55 with stage I lung adenocarcinoma. Specimen: peripheral blood, collected before any cancer treatment. This sequence joins TRBV27 and TRBJ2-3; either TRBD1 or TRBD2 may fit D (5 bases each). CDR3 nucleotide sequence: TGTGCCAGCGGATGGGGGATGGGAGTTACAGATACGCAGTATTTT. This gives the protein CASGWGMGVTDTQYF.